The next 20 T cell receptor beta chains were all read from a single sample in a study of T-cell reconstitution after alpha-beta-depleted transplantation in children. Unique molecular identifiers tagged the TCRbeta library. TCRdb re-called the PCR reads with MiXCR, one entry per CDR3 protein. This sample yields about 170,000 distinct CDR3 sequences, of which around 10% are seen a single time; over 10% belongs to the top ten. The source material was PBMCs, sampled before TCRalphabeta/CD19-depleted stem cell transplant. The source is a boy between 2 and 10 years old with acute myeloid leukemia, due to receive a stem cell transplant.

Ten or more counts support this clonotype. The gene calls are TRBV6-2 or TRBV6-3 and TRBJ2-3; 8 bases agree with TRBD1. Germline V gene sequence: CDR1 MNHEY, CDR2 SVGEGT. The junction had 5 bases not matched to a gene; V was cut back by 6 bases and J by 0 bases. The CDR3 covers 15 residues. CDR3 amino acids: CASSLGTGSTDTQYF. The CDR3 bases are TGTGCCAGCAGCCTCGGGACAGGTAGCACAGATACGCAGTATTTT.

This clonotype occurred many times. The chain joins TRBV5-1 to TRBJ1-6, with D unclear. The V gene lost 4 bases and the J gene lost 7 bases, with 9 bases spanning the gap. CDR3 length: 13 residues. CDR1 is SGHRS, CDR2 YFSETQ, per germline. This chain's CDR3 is CASSPDHNSPLHF. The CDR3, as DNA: TGCGCCAGCAGCCCCGACCACAATTCACCCCTCCACTTT.

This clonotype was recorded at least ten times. CDR3 coding DNA: TGTGCCAGCAGTTACTCGATGGGACTATACTCCTACAATGAGCAGTTCTTC. The encoded protein is CASSYSMGLYSYNEQFF. The chain couples TRBV6-5 to TRBJ2-1; TRBD2 matches at 7 bases. V shed 0 bases, J shed 0 bases, and the junction held 5 bases outside the gene matches. The CDR3 spans 17 residues. Per the germline V gene, CDR1 is MNHEY and CDR2 is SVGAGI.

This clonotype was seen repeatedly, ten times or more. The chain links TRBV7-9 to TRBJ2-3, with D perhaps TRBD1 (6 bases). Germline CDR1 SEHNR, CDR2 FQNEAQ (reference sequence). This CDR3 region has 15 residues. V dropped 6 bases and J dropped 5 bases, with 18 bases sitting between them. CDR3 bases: TGTGCCAGCAGTCCTCCAGACAGGACGGGAGATACGCAGTATTTT. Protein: CASSPPDRTGDTQYF.

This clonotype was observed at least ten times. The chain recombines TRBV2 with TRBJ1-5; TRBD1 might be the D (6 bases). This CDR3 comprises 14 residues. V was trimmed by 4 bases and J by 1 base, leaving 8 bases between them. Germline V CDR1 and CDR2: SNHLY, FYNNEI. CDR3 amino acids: CASSAGTSNQPQHF. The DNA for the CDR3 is TGTGCCAGCAGTGCGGGGACAAGCAATCAGCCCCAGCATTTT.

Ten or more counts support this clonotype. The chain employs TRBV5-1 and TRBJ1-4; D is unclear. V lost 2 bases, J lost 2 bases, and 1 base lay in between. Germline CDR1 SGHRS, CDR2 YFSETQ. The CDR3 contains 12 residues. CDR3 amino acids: CASSFTNEKLFF. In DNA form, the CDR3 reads TGCGCCAGCAGCTTTACTAATGAAAAACTGTTTTTT.

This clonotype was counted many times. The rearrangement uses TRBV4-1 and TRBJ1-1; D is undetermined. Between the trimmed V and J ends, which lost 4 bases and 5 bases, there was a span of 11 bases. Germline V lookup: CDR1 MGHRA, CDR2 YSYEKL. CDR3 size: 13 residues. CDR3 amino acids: CASSRTRGTEAFF. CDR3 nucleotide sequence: TGCGCCAGCAGCCGAACCCGCGGTACTGAAGCTTTCTTT.

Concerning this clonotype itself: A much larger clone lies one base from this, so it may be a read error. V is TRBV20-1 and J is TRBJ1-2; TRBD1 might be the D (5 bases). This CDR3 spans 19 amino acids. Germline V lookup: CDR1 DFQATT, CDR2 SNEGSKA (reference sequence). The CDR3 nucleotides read TGCTGTGCTAGAGACCGTTGGGTTAGGGACCCTCCGCCTAACTATGGCTACACCTTC. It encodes CCARDRWVRDPPPNYGYTF.

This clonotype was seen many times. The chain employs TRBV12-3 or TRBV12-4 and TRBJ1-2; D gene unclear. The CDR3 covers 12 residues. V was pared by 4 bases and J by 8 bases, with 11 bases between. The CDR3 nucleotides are TGTGCCAGCAGTTCCGGGGTTGGCGGCTACACCTTC. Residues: CASSSGVGGYTF.

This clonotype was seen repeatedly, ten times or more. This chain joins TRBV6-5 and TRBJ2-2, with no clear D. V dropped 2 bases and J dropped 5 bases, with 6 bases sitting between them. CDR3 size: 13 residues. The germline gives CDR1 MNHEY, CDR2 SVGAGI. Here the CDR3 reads CASSYHLTGELFF. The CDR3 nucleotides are TGTGCCAGCAGTTACCACTTAACCGGGGAGCTGTTTTTT.

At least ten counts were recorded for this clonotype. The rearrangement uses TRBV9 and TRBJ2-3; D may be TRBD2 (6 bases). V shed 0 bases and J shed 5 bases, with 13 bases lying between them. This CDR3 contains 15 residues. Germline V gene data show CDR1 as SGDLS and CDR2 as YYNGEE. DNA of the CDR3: TGTGCCAGCAGCGTAGAAACGGGAGAGGTAGATACGCAGTATTTT. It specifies CASSVETGEVDTQYF.

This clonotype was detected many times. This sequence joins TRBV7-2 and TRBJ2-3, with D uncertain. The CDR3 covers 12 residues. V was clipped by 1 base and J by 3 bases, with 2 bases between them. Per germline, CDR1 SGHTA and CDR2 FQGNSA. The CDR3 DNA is TGTGCCAGCAGCTTAGATACAGATACGCAGTATTTT. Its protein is CASSLDTDTQYF. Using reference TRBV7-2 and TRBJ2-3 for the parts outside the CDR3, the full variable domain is GAGVSQSPSNKVTEKGKDVELRCDPISGHTALYWYRQSLGQGLEFLIYFQGNSAPDKSGLPSDRFSAERTGGSVSTLTIQRTQQEDSAVYLCASSLDTDTQYFGPGTRLTVL.

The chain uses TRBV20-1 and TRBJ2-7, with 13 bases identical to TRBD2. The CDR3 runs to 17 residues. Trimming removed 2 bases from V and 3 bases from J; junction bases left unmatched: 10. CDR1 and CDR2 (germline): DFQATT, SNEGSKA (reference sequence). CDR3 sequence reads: CSARKLAGGPQFYEQYV. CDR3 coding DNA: TGCAGTGCTAGAAAACTAGCGGGGGGGCCCCAGTTCTACGAGCAGTACGTC.

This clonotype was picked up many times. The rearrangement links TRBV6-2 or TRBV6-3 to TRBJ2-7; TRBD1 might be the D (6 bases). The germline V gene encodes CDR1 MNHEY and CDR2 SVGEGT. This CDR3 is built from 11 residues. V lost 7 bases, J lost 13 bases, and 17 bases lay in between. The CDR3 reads CASTKTGATYV. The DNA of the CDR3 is TGTGCCAGCACCAAGACAGGAGCGACTTACGTC.

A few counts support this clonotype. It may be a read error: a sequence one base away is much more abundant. The CDR3 spells CASSGTGGNYGDTF. For the CDR3, the DNA is TGCGCCAGCAGCGGCACAGGGGGCAACTATGGCGACACCTTC. The J gene is TRBJ1-2, the V gene TRBV5-1, with 9 bases that match TRBD1. Per germline, CDR1 SGHRS and CDR2 YFSETQ. There are 14 residues in the CDR3.

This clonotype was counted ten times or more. CDR3 coding DNA: TGCGCCAGCAGCTTGGCCCCTGGGTCCTGGGGCTACACCTTC. Protein product: CASSLAPGSWGYTF. V gene TRBV5-1 combines with J gene TRBJ1-2, with D unresolved. CDR3 length: 14 residues. Germline V CDR1 and CDR2: SGHRS, YFSETQ. V lost 0 bases to trimming and J lost 8 bases, with 14 bases between them.

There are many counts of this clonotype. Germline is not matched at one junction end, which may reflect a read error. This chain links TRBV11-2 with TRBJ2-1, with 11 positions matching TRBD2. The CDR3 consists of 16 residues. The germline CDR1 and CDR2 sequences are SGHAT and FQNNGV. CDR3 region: CASSGISGGAYYEQFF. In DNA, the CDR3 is TGTGCCAGCAGCGGAATTAGCGGGGGGGCCTACTATGAGCAGTTCTTC.

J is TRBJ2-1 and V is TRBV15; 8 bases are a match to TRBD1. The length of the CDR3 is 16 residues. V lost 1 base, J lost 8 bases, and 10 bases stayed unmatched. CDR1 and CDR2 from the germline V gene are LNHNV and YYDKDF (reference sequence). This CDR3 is CATSRGGPGQGHEQFF. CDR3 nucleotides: TGTGCCACCAGCAGAGGGGGACCCGGACAGGGACATGAGCAGTTCTTC.

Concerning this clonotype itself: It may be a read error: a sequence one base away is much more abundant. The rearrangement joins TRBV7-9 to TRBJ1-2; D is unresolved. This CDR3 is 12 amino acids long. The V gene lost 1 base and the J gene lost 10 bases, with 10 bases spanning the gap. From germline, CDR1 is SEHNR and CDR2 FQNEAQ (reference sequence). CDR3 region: CASSLGVLPYTF. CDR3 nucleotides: TGTGCCAGCAGCTTAGGAGTACTGCCCTACACCTTC.

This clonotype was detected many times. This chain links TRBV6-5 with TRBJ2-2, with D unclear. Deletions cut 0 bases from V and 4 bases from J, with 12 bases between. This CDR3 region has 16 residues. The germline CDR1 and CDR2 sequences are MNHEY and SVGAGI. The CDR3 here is CASSYSGSRSTGELFF. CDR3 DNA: TGTGCCAGCAGTTACTCGGGGTCGCGAAGCACCGGGGAGCTGTTTTTT.